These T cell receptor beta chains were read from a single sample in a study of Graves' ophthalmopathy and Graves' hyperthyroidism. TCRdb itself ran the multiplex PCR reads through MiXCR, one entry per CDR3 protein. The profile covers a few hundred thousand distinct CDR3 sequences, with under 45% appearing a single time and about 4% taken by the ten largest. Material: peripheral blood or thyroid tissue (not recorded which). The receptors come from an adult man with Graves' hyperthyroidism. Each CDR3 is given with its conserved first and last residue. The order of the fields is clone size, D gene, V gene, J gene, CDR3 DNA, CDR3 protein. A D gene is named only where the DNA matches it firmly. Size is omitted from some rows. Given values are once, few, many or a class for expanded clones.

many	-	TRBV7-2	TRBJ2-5	TGTGCCAGCAGCCCTTCGAGGAGTCTAGAGACCCAGTACTTC	CASSPSRSLETQYF
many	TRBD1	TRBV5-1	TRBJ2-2	TGCGCCAGCAGCTTTGGGACAGGGAGCGGGGAGCTGTTTTTT	CASSFGTGSGELFF
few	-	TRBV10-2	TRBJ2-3	TGCGCCAGCAGTGGTCGGGGCGGAAGCACAGATACGCAGTATTTT	CASSGRGGSTDTQYF
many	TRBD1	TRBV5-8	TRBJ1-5	TGTGCCAGCAGCTTGGGCGGGACAGCTGATCAGCCCCAGCATTTT	CASSLGGTADQPQHF
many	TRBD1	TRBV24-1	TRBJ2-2	TGTGCCACCTCCCGACAGGGGACCACCGGGGAGCTGTTTTTT	CATSRQGTTGELFF
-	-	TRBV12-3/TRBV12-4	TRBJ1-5	TGTGCCAGCAGTGAAAGGGGACTGCTAGATCAGCCCCAGCATTTT	CASSERGLLDQPQHF
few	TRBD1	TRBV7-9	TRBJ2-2	TGTGCCAGCAGCCAACAGGGGCGGAACACCGGGGAGCTGTTTTTT	CASSQQGRNTGELFF
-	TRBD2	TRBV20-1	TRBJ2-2	TGCAGTGCTTTAGCTGAAACCGGACTAGCGGGTAGCACCGGGGAGCTGTTTTTT	CSALAETGLAGSTGELFF
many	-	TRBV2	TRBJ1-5	TGTGCCAGCAGTGAACTTGAGGGTGGCAATCAGCCCCAGCATTTT	CASSELEGGNQPQHF
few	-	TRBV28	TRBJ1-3	TGTGCCAGCAATACCCTGACTCAGGGCTCTGGAAACACCATATATTTT	CASNTLTQGSGNTIYF
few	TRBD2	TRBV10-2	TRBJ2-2	TGCGCCGGACGAGCGGGAGGGAACACCGGGGAGCTGTTTTTT	CAGRAGGNTGELFF
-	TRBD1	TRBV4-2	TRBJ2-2	TGTGCCAGCAGCCAAACCTGGGACAGGACCGGGGAGCTGTTTTTT	CASSQTWDRTGELFF
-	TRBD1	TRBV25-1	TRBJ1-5	TGTGCCAGCAGTGAGGGCAGGGGGCACAATCAGCCCCAGCATTTT	CASSEGRGHNQPQHF
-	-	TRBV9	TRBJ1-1	TGTGCCAGCAGCGTAGGTTTCGGGAAAGCTTTCTTT	CASSVGFGKAFF
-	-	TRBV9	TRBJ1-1	TGTGCCAGCAGCGTAGGAAGCGACACTGAAGCTTTCTTT	CASSVGSDTEAFF
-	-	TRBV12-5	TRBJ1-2	TGTGCTAGTGGTCTCTTACAGGGTTCCCGGGACTACACCTTC	CASGLLQGSRDYTF
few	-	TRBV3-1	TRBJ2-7	TGTGCCAGCAGCCAAGATCAAGACTCCGAGCAGTACTTC	CASSQDQDSEQYF
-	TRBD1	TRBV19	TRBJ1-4	TGTGCCAGTAGTATCATCGGGACAGGGGGCTCTAATGAAAAACTGTTTTTT	CASSIIGTGGSNEKLFF
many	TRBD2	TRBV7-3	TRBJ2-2	TGTGCCAGCAGCCGACTAGCGGCGACGAACACCGGGGAGCTGTTTTTT	CASSRLAATNTGELFF
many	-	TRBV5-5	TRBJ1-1	TGTGCCAGCAGCTTGGTGCCGGGTGAAGCTTTCTTT	CASSLVPGEAFF
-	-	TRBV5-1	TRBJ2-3	TGCGCCAGCAGCTTAGGGCAGGGTAAGCCAGATACGCAGTATTTT	CASSLGQGKPDTQYF
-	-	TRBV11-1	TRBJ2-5	TGTGCCAGCAGCTCCGGACAGTTCCAAGAGACCCAGTACTTC	CASSSGQFQETQYF
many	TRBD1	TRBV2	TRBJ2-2	TGTGCCAGCAGTGTCCGAGGGGGCGGTGGCGGGGAGCTGTTTTTT	CASSVRGGGGGELFF
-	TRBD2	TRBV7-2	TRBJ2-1	TGTGCCAGCAGCTGGGGACTAGCGGCAACTGGGGATGAGCAGTTCTTC	CASSWGLAATGDEQFF
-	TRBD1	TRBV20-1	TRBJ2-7	TGCAGTGCCCACCCCGGGGACAGGGGTTCCGAGCAGTACTTC	CSAHPGDRGSEQYF
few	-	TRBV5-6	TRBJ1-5	TGTGCCAGCAGCTTGGGGATGATGGAAGGTCAGCCCCAGCATTTT	CASSLGMMEGQPQHF
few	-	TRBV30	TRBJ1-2	TGTGCCTGGAGTGTGGCAGCTAACTATGGCTACACCTTC	CAWSVAANYGYTF
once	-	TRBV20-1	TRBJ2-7	TGCAGTGCTAGAAGGCTAGCGAGGGACCACGAGCAGTACTTC	CSARRLARDHEQYF
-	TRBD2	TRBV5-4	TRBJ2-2	TGTGCCAGCAGCTCGTCGGGACTAGCGGAACACACCGGGGAGCTGTTTTTT	CASSSSGLAEHTGELFF
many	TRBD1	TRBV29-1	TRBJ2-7	TGCAGCGTTGAAGATCGGGGACAGGGTTACGAGCAGTACTTC	CSVEDRGQGYEQYF
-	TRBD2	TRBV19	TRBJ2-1	TGTGCCAGTAGTATCTGGTGGCCGGGAGGGAATGAGCAGTTCTTC	CASSIWWPGGNEQFF
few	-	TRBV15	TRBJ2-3	TGTGCCACCAGCAGAGGACAGGCGAGCACAGATACGCAGTATTTT	CATSRGQASTDTQYF
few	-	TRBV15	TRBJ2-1	TGTGCCACCAGCAGAGGCGACAGGCCGTCCTACAATGAGCAGTTCTTC	CATSRGDRPSYNEQFF
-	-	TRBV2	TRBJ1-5	TGTGCCAGCGGACGGGCAGAGACCCAGCATTTT	CASGRAETQHF
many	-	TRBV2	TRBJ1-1	TGTGCCCAAACTGGGTTTGAAGCTTTCTTT	CAQTGFEAFF
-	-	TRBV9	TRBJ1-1	TGTGCCAGCAGCGAGACGGGGACAATGAGTCCGGCTGAAGCTTTCTTT	CASSETGTMSPAEAFF
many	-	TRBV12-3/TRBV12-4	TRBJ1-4	TGTGCCAGCAGCCCAGCTACCAGGGAAAAACTGTTTTTT	CASSPATREKLFF
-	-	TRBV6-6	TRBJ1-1	TGTGCCAGCAGTTACTTTGGGTGGGCAGCCGACATGAACACTGGAGCTTTCTTT	CASSYFGWAADMNTGAFF
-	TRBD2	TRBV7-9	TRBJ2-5	TGTGCCAGCAGTCCCCTACGGACTAGCGGGAGTACGAAGACCCAGTACTTC	CASSPLRTSGSTKTQYF
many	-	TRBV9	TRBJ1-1	TGTGCCAGCAGCGTAGAAGGGATGACTGAAGCTTTCTTT	CASSVEGMTEAFF
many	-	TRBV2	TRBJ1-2	TGTGCCAGCAGACCCGGGACCAACCCGGAGGGCTACACCTTC	CASRPGTNPEGYTF
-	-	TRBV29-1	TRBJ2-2	TGCAGCTTAATTCCGGTCGGACCAACCACCACCGGGGAGCTGTTTTTT	CSLIPVGPTTTGELFF
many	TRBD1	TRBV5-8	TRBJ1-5	TGTGCCAGCAGGCCGACAGGGCTAGGGAATCAGCCCCAGCATTTT	CASRPTGLGNQPQHF
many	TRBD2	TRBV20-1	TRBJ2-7	TGCAGTGCTAGGACTAGCCAGAGCTCCTACGAGCAGTACTTC	CSARTSQSSYEQYF
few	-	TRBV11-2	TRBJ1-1	TGTGCCAGCAGATTAGAACAGGGATCCGTAACTGAAGCTTTCTTT	CASRLEQGSVTEAFF
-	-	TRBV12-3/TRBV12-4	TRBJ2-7	TGTGCCAGCAGCTCCCAACCCCAGGGGACCTACGAGCAGTACTTC	CASSSQPQGTYEQYF
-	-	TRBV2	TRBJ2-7	TGCGCCAGCAGCTGGGGTGGGGCCAACAACTACGAGCAGTACTTC	CASSWGGANNYEQYF
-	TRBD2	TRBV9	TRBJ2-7	TGTGCCAGCAGCCAAGGGGTGAGACTAGCGGGGTTCAAGCAGTACTTC	CASSQGVRLAGFKQYF
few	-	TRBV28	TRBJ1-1	TGTGCCAGCAGTCCCCAACCCCTGAGGGGATGGAACACTGAAGCTTTCTTT	CASSPQPLRGWNTEAFF
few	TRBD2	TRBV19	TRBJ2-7	TGTGCCAGCAGTTTGGGCGCAGCGGGAGGTTACGAGCAGTACTTC	CASSLGAAGGYEQYF
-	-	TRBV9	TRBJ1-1	TGTGCCAGCAGCGTAGGTTTCGGGGAAGCTTTCTTT	CASSVGFGEAFF
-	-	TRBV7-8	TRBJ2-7	TGTGCCAGCAGCCAAGAGGTGACAGTAGGCCCCTACGAGCAGTACTTC	CASSQEVTVGPYEQYF
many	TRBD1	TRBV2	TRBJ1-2	TGTGCCAGCAGAGACAGGGGAATCGGCTATGGCTACACCTTC	CASRDRGIGYGYTF